Listed below are T cell receptor beta chains from one sample, sequenced in a study of T cell changes during pregnancy in multiple sclerosis. Here immunoSEQ multiplex PCR was the method, and the copy in TCRdb shows in-frame clones only, minus some. The table has about 89,000 clones, around 94% seen once; the top ten hold under 2%. The sample consisted of peripheral blood, taken after pregnancy. Every receptor here comes from a female donor in good health, enrolled as a control in a pregnancy study. Each CDR3 is given without its conserved first and last residue. Each record gives: CDR3 length, V gene, J gene, CDR3 protein.

12,TRBV29-1,TRBJ2-3,SARTGFGTDTQY
13,TRBV6-4,TRBJ2-3,ASSDSAEGGDTQY
13,TRBV5-1,TRBJ1-1,ASSYRDFMNTEAF
11,TRBV6-5,TRBJ2-1,ASSSRLYNEQF
12,TRBV28,TRBJ2-3,ASKASGSTDTQY
11,TRBV6-5,TRBJ2-3,ASRNYREDTQY
13,TRBV30,TRBJ1-3,AWSVSSVYGNTIY
11,TRBV6-6,TRBJ1-5,ASSYSDSSPQH
10,TRBV28,TRBJ2-7,ASSLLAREQY
8,TRBV28,TRBJ2-1,ASSFREQF
13,TRBV11-1,TRBJ1-2,ASSLEQGQNYGYT
14,TRBV13,TRBJ2-7,ASSSGLAGGPYEQY
13,TRBV6-5,TRBJ1-3,ASRSPGQTRNTIY
12,TRBV10-2,TRBJ1-1,ASRWEVANTEAF
16,TRBV2,TRBJ2-6,ASSVGTGATSGANVLT
12,TRBV30,TRBJ2-1,AWSSLAGANEQF
13,TRBV15,TRBJ2-7,ATSTRDTRAYEQY